This T cell receptor beta chain comes out of a study of vaccination effects on CD4 cells after COVID-19. Clones were read by immunoSEQ multiplex PCR, and TCRdb kept only the in-frame ones, dropping some. The sample holds 25,000 to 40,000 clones; almost 85% are singletons and the top ten take around 1.5%. Per germline, CDR1 MNHEY and CDR2 SMNVEV (reference sequence). J lost 5 bases, V lost 4 bases, and 7 bases had no gene match. The CDR3 is 14 residues long. Viral peptide pool expansion of antigen-specific CD4+ T cells preceded sequencing in the ViraFEST assay. Culture lasted approximately 10 days before CD4+ T cell isolation. Each participant received a vaccine that was either BNT162b2 or mRNA-1273, given as two doses. Nucleocapsid antibodies were negative in the vaccine recipients, who had never had SARS-CoV-2 infection. To note about this clone: Its antigen is unidentified.

Study-level points and caveats: The vaccine-induced clones of healthy vaccinees included only 1 of 255 that cross-reacted with common cold coronaviruses. After vaccination, at late timepoints, clones induced by infection and by vaccine contracted markedly.

The material sequenced was CD4+ T cells from PBMCs cultured with HCoV-NL63 spike peptides, taken after COVID-19 vaccination. The source is a human donor who received a COVID-19 vaccine. Some clones in this sample may be carry-over from other donors' samples. The chain carries TRBV27 and TRBJ2-5; 7 bases map to TRBD1. In DNA form, the CDR3 reads TGTGCCAGCAGTTATACAGGGGCCCGGGAGACCCAGTACTTC. This codes for CASSYTGARETQYF.